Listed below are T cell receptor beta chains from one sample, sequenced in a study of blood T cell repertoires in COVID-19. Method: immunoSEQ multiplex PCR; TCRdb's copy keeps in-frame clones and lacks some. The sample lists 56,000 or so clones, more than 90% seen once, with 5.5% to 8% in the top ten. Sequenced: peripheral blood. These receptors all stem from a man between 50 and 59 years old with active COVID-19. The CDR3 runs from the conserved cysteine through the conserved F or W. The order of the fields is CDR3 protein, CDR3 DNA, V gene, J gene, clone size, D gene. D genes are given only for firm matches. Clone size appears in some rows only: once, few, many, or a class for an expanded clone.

CASSLQDVTGELFF	TGTGCCAGCAGTTTACAGGATGTCACCGGGGAGCTGTTTTTT	TRBV28	TRBJ2-2	NA	NA
CASSPPGQGDFGYTF	TGTGCCAGCTCGCCACCGGGGCAGGGGGATTTTGGCTACACCTTC	TRBV18	TRBJ1-2	NA	TRBD1
CASRRGQDLYEQYF	TGTGCCAGCAGAAGGGGACAGGACCTCTACGAGCAGTACTTC	TRBV28	TRBJ2-7	NA	TRBD1
CASSLALSGELFF	TGCGCCAGCAGCTTGGCCCTCTCCGGGGAGCTGTTTTTT	TRBV5-1	TRBJ2-2	NA	NA
CASKGTGDNQPQHF	TGTGCCAGTAAAGGGACAGGGGACAATCAGCCCCAGCATTTT	TRBV6-5	TRBJ1-5	NA	TRBD1
CAWSERGEQYF	TGTGCCTGGAGTGAGCGAGGCGAGCAGTACTTC	TRBV30	TRBJ2-7	NA	NA
CASSVGRGELFF	TGTGCCAGCAGCGTAGGTAGAGGGGAGCTGTTTTTT	TRBV9	TRBJ2-2	NA	NA
CASSVQGALRADTQYF	TGTGCCAGCAGTGTACAGGGGGCCCTAAGGGCAGATACGCAGTATTTT	TRBV6-1	TRBJ2-3	NA	TRBD1
CASSLTSRGSKNIQYF	TGTGCCAGCAGCTTAACGTCCCGGGGTTCCAAAAACATTCAGTACTTC	TRBV7-9	TRBJ2-4	NA	NA
CASSQGTANQPQHF	TGTGCCAGCAGCCAAGGGACAGCCAATCAGCCCCAGCATTTT	TRBV4-2	TRBJ1-5	few	NA
CASSDGYNEQFF	TGTGCCAGCAGTGACGGTTACAATGAGCAGTTCTTC	TRBV6-1	TRBJ2-1	NA	NA
CASSSPGHLNQPQHF	TGCGCCAGCAGCTCCCCGGGACACTTGAATCAGCCCCAGCATTTT	TRBV5-1	TRBJ1-5	NA	NA
CASSRSYNTEAFF	TGCGCCAGCAGTCGCTCCTACAACACTGAAGCTTTCTTT	TRBV5-1	TRBJ1-1	NA	NA
CAWRRSANSGANVLTF	TGTGCCTGGAGGCGTTCCGCAAACTCTGGGGCCAACGTCCTGACTTTC	TRBV30	TRBJ2-6	NA	NA
CASSMTQTSTDTQYF	TGTGCCAGCAGCATGACACAAACTAGCACAGATACGCAGTATTTT	TRBV6-5	TRBJ2-3	NA	NA
CASSTTATLFSYEQYF	TGTGCCAGCAGCACGACGGCGACATTATTTTCCTACGAGCAGTACTTC	TRBV5-6	TRBJ2-7	NA	NA
CASSFRGAGETQYF	TGCGCCAGCAGCTTTAGGGGTGCTGGAGAGACCCAGTACTTC	TRBV5-1	TRBJ2-5	NA	NA
CASSLDLPSSYNSPLHF	TGTGCCAGCAGTTTAGATCTGCCTAGCTCCTATAATTCACCCCTCCACTTT	TRBV27	TRBJ1-6	NA	NA
CASSLIPDRTQETQYF	TGTGCCAGCAGTTTAATCCCCGACAGAACTCAAGAGACCCAGTACTTC	TRBV27	TRBJ2-5	NA	NA
CASSLGQGSTNEKLFF	TGCGCCAGCAGTCTGGGACAGGGATCAACTAATGAAAAACTGTTTTTT	TRBV5-1	TRBJ1-4	NA	TRBD1
CASKEQLSSNQPQHF	TGTGCCAGCAAGGAACAGCTGAGTAGCAATCAGCCCCAGCATTTT	TRBV4-2	TRBJ1-5	NA	NA
CASSLSAGTYEQYF	TGTGCCAGCAGCTTATCAGCGGGGACCTACGAGCAGTACTTC	TRBV7-9	TRBJ2-7	NA	TRBD2
CASSYSLNSPLHF	TGTGCCAGCAGTTACTCCCTTAATTCACCCCTCCACTTT	TRBV6-5	TRBJ1-6	NA	NA
CASSLTLSADQPQHF	TGTGCCAGCAGCTTAACGCTAAGTGCCGATCAGCCCCAGCATTTT	TRBV11-2	TRBJ1-5	NA	NA
CASSQGLADTDTQYF	TGTGCCAGCAGCCAAGGACTAGCGGACACAGATACGCAGTATTTT	TRBV6-2/TRBV6-3	TRBJ2-3	NA	TRBD2